This T cell receptor (beta chain) was sequenced in a study of T cells in Graves' hyperthyroidism and ophthalmopathy. Background on the study: Peripheral blood sampling occurred at initial diagnosis, before any treatment.

Uncontrolled infection, other autoimmune disease, pregnancy or lactation led to exclusion. Fresh peripheral blood, approximately 9.6 ml, yielded the PBMCs. General observations from the study: Model predictions of ophthalmopathy came a median 6.5 months before onset.

The TCR beta CDR3 regions underwent amplification using RNA transcripts as the source. HTBI primers were employed in a first-round RT-PCR of the TCR CDR3. One entry per CDR3 protein results from TCRdb running MiXCR on the multiplex PCR reads. There are around 300,000 distinct CDR3 sequences in the sample; roughly 15% occur only once, and about 37% lies in the top ten. Ten or more counts support this clonotype. The antigen is unknown. Input material: blood. This receptor was obtained from a woman between 40 and 50 years old with Graves' ophthalmopathy.

CDR3 amino acids: CSAQGAVAYGYTF. CDR3 bases: TGCAGTGCCCAGGGGGCCGTCGCCTATGGCTACACCTTC. The chain is built from TRBV20-1 and TRBJ1-2, with 8 bases fitting TRBD1. The CDR3 covers 13 residues. Trimming took 6 bases from V and 4 from J; bases not matched to a gene: 7. Germline V lookup: CDR1 DFQATT, CDR2 SNEGSKA (reference sequence).